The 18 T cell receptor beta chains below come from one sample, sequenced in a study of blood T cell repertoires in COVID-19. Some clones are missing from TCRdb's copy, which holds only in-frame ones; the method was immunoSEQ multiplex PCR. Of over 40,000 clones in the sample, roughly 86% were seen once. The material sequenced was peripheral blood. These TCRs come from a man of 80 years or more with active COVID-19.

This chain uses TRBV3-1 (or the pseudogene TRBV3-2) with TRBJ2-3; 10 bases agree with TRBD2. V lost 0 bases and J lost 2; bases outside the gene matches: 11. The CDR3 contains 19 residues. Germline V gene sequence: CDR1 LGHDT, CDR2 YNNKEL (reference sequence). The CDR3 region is CASSQESFGLAEFTDTQYF. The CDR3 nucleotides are TGTGCCAGCAGCCAAGAAAGCTTCGGACTAGCGGAGTTCACAGATACGCAGTATTTT.

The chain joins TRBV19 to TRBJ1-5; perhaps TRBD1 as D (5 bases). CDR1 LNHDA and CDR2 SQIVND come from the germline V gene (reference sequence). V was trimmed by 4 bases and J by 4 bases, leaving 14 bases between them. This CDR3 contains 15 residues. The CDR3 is CASSTEVGGNQPQHF. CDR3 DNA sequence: TGTGCCAGTAGTACTGAAGTGGGGGGGAATCAGCCCCAGCATTTT.

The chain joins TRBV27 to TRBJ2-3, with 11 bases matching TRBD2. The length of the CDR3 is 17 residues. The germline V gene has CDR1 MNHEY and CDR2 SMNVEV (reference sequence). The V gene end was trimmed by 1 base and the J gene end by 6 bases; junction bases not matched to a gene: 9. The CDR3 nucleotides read TGTGCCAGCAGTTTATGGATAGCGGGAGGGCCAGGTGATACGCAGTATTTT. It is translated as CASSLWIAGGPGDTQYF.

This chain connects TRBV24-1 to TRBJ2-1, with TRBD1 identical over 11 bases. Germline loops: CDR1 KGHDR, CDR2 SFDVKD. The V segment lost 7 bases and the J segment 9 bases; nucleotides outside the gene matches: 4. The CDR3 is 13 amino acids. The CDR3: CATRDRGQVEQFF. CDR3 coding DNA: TGTGCCACCAGGGACAGGGGGCAGGTTGAGCAGTTCTTC.

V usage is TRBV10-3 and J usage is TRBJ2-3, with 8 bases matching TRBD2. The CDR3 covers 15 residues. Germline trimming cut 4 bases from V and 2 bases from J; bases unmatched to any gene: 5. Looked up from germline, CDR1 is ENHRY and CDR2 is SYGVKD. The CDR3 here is CAISAGTRYTDTQYF. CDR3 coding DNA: TGTGCCATCAGTGCCGGGACTAGATACACAGATACGCAGTATTTT.

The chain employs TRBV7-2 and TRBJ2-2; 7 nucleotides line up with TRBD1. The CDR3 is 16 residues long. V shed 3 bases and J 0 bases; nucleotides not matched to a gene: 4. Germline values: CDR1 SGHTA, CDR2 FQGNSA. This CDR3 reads CASSFITGANTGELFF. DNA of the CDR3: TGTGCCAGCAGCTTTATAACAGGGGCGAACACCGGGGAGCTGTTTTTT.

DNA of the CDR3: TGTGCCAGCAGTACCGACAGGGAGGATTCACCCCTCCACTTT. This codes for CASSTDREDSPLHF. V gene TRBV6-5 combines with J gene TRBJ1-6, with 7 bases lining up with TRBD1. CDR1 is MNHEY, CDR2 SVGAGI, per germline. The CDR3 totals 14 residues. V lost 5 bases and J lost 8; bases outside the gene matches: 6.

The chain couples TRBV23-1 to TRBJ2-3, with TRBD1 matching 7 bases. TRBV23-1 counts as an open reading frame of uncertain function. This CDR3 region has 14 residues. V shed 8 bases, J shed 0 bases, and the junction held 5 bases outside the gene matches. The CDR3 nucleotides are TGCGCCAGCGACCGGGACAGAAGCACAGATACGCAGTATTTT. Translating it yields CASDRDRSTDTQYF.

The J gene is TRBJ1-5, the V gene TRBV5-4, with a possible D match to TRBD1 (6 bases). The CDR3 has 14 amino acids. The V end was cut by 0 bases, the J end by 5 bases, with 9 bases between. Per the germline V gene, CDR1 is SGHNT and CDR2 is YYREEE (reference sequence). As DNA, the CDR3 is TGTGCCAGCAGCTTGGGGACAGAGGATCAGCCCCAGCATTTT. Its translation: CASSLGTEDQPQHF.

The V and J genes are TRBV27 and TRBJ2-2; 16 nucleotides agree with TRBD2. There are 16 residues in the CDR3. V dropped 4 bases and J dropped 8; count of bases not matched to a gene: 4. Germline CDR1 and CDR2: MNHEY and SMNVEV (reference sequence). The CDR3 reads CASSSGLAGGAGELFF. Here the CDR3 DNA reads TGTGCCAGCAGTTCGGGACTAGCGGGAGGGGCGGGGGAGCTGTTTTTT.

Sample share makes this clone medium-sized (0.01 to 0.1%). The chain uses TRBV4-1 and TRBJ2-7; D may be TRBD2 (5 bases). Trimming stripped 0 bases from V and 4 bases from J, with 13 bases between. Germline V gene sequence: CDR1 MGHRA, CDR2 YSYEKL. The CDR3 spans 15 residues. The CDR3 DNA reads TGCGCCAGCAGCCAAGAAAATGGAGGTAGTTACGAGCAGTACTTC. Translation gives CASSQENGGSYEQYF.

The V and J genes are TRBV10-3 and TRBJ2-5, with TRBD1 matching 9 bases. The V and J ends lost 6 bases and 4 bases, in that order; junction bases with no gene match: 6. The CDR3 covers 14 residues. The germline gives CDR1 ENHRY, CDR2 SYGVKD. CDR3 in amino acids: CAIRGTGTGETQYF. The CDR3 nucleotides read TGTGCCATCAGGGGGACAGGGACGGGAGAGACCCAGTACTTC.

The CDR3 bases are TGTGCCAGCTCACGGGAGAGGGAAAAACTGTTTTTT. It codes for CASSREREKLFF. This chain links TRBV18 with TRBJ1-4; D is uncertain. The V end lost 4 bases, the J end lost 8 bases, and 8 bases lay between the germline ends. Germline assignment: CDR1 KGHSH and CDR2 LQKENI. This CDR3 comprises 12 residues.

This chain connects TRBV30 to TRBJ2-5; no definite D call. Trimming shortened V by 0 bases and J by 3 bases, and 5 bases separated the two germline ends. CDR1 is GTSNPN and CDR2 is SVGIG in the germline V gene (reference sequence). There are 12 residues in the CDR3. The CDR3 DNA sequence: TGTGCCTGGAGTGTTCGTGAAGAGACCCAGTACTTC. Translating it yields CAWSVREETQYF.

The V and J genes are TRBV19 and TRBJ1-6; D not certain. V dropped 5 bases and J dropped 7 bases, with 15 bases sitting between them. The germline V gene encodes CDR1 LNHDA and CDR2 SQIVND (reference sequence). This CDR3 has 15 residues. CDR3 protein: CASSGTETRNSPLHF. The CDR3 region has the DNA TGTGCCAGTAGTGGTACAGAGACGAGAAATTCACCCCTCCACTTT.

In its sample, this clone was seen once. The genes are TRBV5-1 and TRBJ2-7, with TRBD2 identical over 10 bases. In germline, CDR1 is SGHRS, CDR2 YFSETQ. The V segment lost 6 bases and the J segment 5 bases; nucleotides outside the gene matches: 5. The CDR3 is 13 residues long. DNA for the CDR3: TGCGCCAGCACAGTCGGGACTAGCGACGAGCAGTACTTC. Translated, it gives CASTVGTSDEQYF.

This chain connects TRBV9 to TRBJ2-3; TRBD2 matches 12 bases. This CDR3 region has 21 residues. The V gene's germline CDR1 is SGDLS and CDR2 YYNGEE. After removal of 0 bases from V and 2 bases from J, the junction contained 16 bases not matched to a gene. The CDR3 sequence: CASSVGKNRLAGGPLTDTQYF. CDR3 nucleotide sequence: TGTGCCAGCAGCGTAGGGAAAAATAGGCTAGCGGGAGGGCCACTCACAGATACGCAGTATTTT.

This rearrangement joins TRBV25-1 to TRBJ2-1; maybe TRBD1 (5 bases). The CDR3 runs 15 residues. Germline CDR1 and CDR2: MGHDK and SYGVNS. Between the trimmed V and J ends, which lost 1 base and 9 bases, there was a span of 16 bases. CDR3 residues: CASSESVIQGSEQFF. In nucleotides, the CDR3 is TGTGCCAGCAGTGAATCCGTAATTCAGGGCAGTGAGCAGTTCTTC.